This T cell receptor beta chain was obtained from a study of T cells after somatic rescue of genetic block. V was cut by 5 bases and J by 10 bases, with 9 bases left in between. The CDR3 runs to 11 residues. The V gene's germline CDR1 is MNHNY and CDR2 SVGAGI (reference sequence). Profiling relied on immunoSEQ multiplex PCR, and the TCRdb table lists in-frame clones only, not all of them. The table shows some 90,000 clones, with 80% to 90% occurring only once. This chain connects TRBV6-6 to TRBJ2-1, with unresolved D. This TCR was sampled from a woman aged 18-30 years. The sequenced material came from peripheral blood mononuclear cells (PBMCs). CDR3 bases: TGTGCCAGCAGTGTCTCCCCCGAGCAGTTCTTC. Amino acid sequence: CASSVSPEQFF.